This TCR beta chain was recorded in a study of glioma-infiltrating T cells. The iRepertoire nested amplicon-rescue multiplex PCR amplified TCR alpha and beta CDR3s from RNA. TCRdb reanalysed the multiplex PCR reads using MiXCR and keeps one entry per CDR3 protein. The top ten hold 35% to 40% of the sample, which has around 90,000 distinct CDR3 sequences, roughly 37% seen once. V dropped 2 bases and J dropped 7; count of bases not matched to a gene: 19. In germline, CDR1 is DFQATT, CDR2 SNEGSKA (reference sequence). The CDR3 length is 19 residues. The receptor's source is a human donor with low-grade glioma or glioblastoma, undergoing nonglioma brain surgery, or in good health (not recorded which). Sequenced material: glioma tissue, nonneoplastic brain tissue, or PBMCs (not recorded which). This chain joins TRBV20-1 and TRBJ2-1; 11 bases line up with TRBD2. CDR3 protein: CSARSMSPLAGVIRNEQFF. CDR3 nucleotide sequence: TGCAGTGCTAGATCTATGTCGCCACTAGCGGGAGTTATACGTAATGAGCAGTTCTTC.